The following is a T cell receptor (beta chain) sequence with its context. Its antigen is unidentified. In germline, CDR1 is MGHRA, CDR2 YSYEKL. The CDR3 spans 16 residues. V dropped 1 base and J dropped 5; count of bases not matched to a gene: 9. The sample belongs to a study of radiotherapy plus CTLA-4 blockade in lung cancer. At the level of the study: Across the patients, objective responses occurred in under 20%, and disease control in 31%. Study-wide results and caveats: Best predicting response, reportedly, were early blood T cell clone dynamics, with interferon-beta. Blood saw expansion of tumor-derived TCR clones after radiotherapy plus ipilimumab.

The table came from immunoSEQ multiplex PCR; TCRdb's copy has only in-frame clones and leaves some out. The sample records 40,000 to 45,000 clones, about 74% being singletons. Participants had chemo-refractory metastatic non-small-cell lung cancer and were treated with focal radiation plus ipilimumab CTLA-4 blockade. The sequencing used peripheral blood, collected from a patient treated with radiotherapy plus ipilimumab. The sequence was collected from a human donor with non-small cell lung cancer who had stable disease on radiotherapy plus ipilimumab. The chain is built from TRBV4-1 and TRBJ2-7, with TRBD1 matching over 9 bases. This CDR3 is CASSQVFGTGWDEQYF. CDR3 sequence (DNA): TGCGCCAGCAGCCAAGTGTTCGGGACAGGGTGGGACGAGCAGTACTTC.